The next 4 T cell receptor beta chains were all read from a single sample in a study of PD-1 blockade in classical Hodgkin lymphoma. Assay used: immunoSEQ multiplex PCR; TCRdb lists only in-frame clones, some missing. The sample has around 20,000 clones; roughly 89% are singletons. No patient escaped relapse after autologous stem cell transplantation, and brentuximab vedotin exposure varied. The sequencing used peripheral blood mononuclear cells (PBMCs), collected before the second cycle of nivolumab. These receptors all come from a human donor with classical Hodgkin lymphoma.

In DNA, the CDR3 is TGTGCCAGCTCACCACCTGGAGGGGCCGATGAAAAACTGTTTTTT. This encodes CASSPPGGADEKLFF. V is TRBV18 and J is TRBJ1-4; D perhaps matches TRBD1 (5 bases). V lost 0 bases to trimming and J lost 6 bases, with 11 bases between them. This CDR3 comprises 15 residues. The germline V gene has CDR1 KGHSH and CDR2 LQKENI.

The genes are TRBV2 and TRBJ1-2; the D is unclear. The CDR3 is 12 residues long. Trimming cost V 2 bases and J 5 bases, with 6 bases left between them. Germline CDR1 SNHLY, CDR2 FYNNEI. The CDR3 DNA sequence: TGTGCCAGCAGTGAACGGGGTTATGGCTACACCTTC. Translation: CASSERGYGYTF.

V is TRBV7-9 and J is TRBJ1-1, with D perhaps TRBD1 (6 bases). V was shortened by 1 base and J by 6 bases, with 12 bases between the two germline ends. Per the germline V gene, CDR1 is SEHNR and CDR2 is FQNEAQ (reference sequence). The CDR3 spans 14 residues. For the CDR3, the DNA is TGTGCCAGCAGCTTAGACGGGACAACCGCTGAAGCTTTCTTT. It yields the protein CASSLDGTTAEAFF.

The chain combines TRBV5-1 with TRBJ1-2, with D uncertain. CDR3 length equals 14 residues. Germline assignment: CDR1 SGHRS and CDR2 YFSETQ. The V and J ends lost 4 bases and 1 base respectively, with 11 bases between them. CDR3 nucleotides: TGCGCCAGCAGCATGTTCGACGGTAACTATGGCTACACCTTC. Residues: CASSMFDGNYGYTF.